A single sample gave rise to the 3 T cell receptor beta chains below, sequenced in a study of T-cell reconstitution after alpha-beta-depleted transplantation in children (dated by TCRdb to the mid-2010s). The intended sense of this specimen's treatment or condition label: allogeneic hematopoietic cell transplantation with graft depleted of TCRalphabeta T cells and CD19 B cells. Libraries were constructed by PCR. The sequencer was an Illumina HiSeq 2500. TCR libraries were prepared with molecular barcoding, using unique molecular identifiers to normalize TCRbeta repertoire quantification. TCRdb took the public reads, trimmed them with fastp at Q25, ran MiXCR for clone calling and kept in-frame beta chains. Rows with a matching CDR3 protein are joined into one entry that keeps the most common DNA and genes. This sample is represented by approximately 250,000 distinct CDR3 sequences; about 26% of them were singletons. Of the sample, about 2.5% falls within the top ten clones.

This specimen consisted of PBMCs, obtained before TCRalphabeta/CD19-depleted stem cell transplant. The receptors were gathered from a girl aged 2 to 10 with Fanconi anemia, due to receive a stem cell transplant.

The sample holds a few counts of this clonotype. The chain joins TRBV18 to TRBJ2-7; possibly TRBD2 for D (6 bases). The germline V gene has CDR1 KGHSH and CDR2 LQKENI. The CDR3 runs to 16 residues. V was trimmed by 3 bases and J by 3 bases, leaving 18 bases between them. DNA for the CDR3: TGTGCCAGCTCACCGCGGGCAGGGACTCGTCTCTACGAGCAGTACTTC. Encoded protein: CASSPRAGTRLYEQYF.

Comment on this clonotype: This may come from a read error, since a much larger clone is one base off. The chain carries TRBV9 and TRBJ2-7; TRBD2 agrees at 8 bases. Germline CDR1 SGDLS, CDR2 YYNGEE. The CDR3 consists of 16 residues. CDR3 loop: CASSPQLADSSYEEYF. The CDR3 nucleotides read TGTGCCAGCAGTCCACAACTAGCGGACAGCTCCTACGAGGAGTACTTC.

In this sample, this clonotype turned up many times. The J gene is TRBJ1-2, the V gene TRBV6-5; D not certain. The germline V gene has CDR1 MNHEY and CDR2 SVGAGI. The CDR3 sequence is 13 residues long. Trimming pared 6 bases from V and 4 bases from J, leaving 12 bases between. CDR3 in amino acids: CASRRKDSYGYTF. CDR3 sequence (DNA): TGTGCCAGCAGGAGGAAGGACTCCTATGGCTACACCTTC.